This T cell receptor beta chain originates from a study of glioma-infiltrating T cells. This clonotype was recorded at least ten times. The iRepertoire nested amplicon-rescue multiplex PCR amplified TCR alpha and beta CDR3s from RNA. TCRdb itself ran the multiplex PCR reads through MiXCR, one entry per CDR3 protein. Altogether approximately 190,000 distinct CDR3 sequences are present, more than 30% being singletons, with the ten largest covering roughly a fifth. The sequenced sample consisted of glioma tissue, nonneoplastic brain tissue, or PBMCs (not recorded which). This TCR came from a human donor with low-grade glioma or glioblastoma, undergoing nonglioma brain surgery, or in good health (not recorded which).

Here the CDR3 reads CASSRGTGAVTEAFF. CDR3 sequence (DNA): TGTGCCAGCAGTCGAGGGACAGGGGCTGTCACTGAAGCTTTCTTT. This chain uses TRBV27 with TRBJ1-1; 10 bases match TRBD1. CDR1 and CDR2 from the germline V gene are MNHEY and SMNVEV (reference sequence). The CDR3 length is 15 residues. V was pared by 5 bases and J by 4 bases, with 7 bases of the junction left unmatched.